Sequencing of this T cell receptor (beta chain) was carried out in a study of CD8+ T cells in alopecia areata. RNA extraction was followed by reverse transcription into cDNA, which acted as the sequencing template. The assay was immunoSEQ multiplex PCR, and TCRdb's table has in-frame clones only and misses some. Of approximately 280,000 clones listed, 58% are singletons. The CDR3 is 12 residues long. CDR1 is SQVTM, CDR2 ANQGSEA, per germline. V gave up 7 bases and J gave up 4 bases, with 14 bases separating them. As for treatment: oral pan-JAK inhibitor, 5-10 mg twice daily. Sequencing was performed on CD4+ T cells sorted from blood, taken at week 24, from a patient treated with tofacitinib. This clonotype originated in a human donor with alopecia areata. V usage is TRBV29-1 and J usage is TRBJ2-7, with D possibly being TRBD1 (6 bases). DNA for the CDR3: TGCAGCGCCATGACAGGACATTACGAGCAGTACTTC. Translating it yields CSAMTGHYEQYF.